This T cell receptor beta chain appears in the sequencing data of a study of HIV-infected patients and healthy controls. In this sample, this clonotype is medium-sized (0.01 to 0.1%). TCRdb used MiXCR to reprocess the 5' RACE reads, holding one entry per CDR3 protein. Found here are 18,000 or so distinct CDR3 sequences, approximately 18% of them singletons; the top ten hold roughly a third. J gave up 7 bases and V 7 bases, and 9 bases lay outside the gene matches. Germline V lookup: CDR1 LNHDA, CDR2 SQIVND (reference sequence). The CDR3 has 15 residues. What was sequenced was CD8+ T cells from blood. The gene calls are TRBV19 and TRBJ2-2, with 10 bases aligning to TRBD2. This receptor was obtained from a human donor in good health. CDR3 sequence reads: CASTRLAGGNGELFF. In DNA form, the CDR3 reads TGTGCCAGTACCCGCTTAGCGGGAGGAAACGGGGAGCTGTTTTTT.